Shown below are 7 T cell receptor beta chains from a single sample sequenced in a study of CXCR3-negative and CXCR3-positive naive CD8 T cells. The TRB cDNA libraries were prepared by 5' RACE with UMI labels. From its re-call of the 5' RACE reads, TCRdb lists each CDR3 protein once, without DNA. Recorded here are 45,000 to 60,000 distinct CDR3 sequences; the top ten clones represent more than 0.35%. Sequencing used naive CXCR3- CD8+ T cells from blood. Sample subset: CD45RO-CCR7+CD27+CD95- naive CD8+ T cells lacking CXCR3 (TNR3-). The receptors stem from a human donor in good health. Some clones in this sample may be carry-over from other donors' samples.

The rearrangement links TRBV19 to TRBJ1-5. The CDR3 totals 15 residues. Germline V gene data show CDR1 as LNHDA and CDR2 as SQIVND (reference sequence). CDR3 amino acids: CASSIVTDSNQPQHF.

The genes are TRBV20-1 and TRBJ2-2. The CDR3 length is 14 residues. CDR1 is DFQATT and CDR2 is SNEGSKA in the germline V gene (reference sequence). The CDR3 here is CSARDWNFTGELFF.

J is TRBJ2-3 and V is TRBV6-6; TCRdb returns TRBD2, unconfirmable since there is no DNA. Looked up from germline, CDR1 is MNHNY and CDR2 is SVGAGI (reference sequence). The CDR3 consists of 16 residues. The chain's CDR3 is CASSWTSGGLGDTQYF.

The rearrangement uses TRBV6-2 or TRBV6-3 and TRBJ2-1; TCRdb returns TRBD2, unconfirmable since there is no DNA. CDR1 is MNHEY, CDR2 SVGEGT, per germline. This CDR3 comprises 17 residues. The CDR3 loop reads CASSLTLAGVFINEQFF.

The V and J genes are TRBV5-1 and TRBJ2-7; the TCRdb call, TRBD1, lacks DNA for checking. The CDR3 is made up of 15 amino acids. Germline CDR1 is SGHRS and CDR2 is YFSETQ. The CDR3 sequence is CASSLSGQGSFEQYF.

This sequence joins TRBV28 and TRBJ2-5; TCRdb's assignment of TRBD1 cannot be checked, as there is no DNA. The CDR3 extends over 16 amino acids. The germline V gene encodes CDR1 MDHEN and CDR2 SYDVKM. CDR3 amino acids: CASRNPRDRRQETQYF.

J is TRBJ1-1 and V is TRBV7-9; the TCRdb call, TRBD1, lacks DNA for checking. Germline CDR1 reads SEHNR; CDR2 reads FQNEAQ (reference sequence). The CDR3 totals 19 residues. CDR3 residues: CASSSITLPGTVYGTEAFF.